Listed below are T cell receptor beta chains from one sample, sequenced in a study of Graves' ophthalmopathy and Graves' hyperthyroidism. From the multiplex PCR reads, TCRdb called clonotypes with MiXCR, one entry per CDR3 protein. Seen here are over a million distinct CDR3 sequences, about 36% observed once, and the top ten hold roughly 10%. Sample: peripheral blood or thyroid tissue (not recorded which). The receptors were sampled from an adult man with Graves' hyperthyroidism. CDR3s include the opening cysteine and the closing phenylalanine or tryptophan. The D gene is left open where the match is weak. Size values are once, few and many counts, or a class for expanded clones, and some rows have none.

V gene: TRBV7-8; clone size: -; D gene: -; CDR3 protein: CASTKRVQETQYF
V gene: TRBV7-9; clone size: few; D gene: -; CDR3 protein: CASSIGGNYGYTF
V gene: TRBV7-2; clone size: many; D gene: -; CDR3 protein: CASRREHMNTEAFF
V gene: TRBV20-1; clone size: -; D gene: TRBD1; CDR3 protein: CSARPTPGQGEGNTESFF
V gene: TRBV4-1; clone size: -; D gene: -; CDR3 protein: CASSQYLRVGYEQYF
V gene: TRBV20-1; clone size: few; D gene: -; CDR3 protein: CSRDKAYKETQYF
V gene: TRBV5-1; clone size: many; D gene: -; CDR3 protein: CASSLGGIGEPYEQYF
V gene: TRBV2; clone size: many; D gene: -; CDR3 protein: CASKYQGGAYGYTF
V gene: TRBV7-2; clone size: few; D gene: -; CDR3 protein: CASSSSGQTNTEAFF
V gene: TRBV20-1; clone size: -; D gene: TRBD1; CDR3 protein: CSAVRTGGTNEKLFF
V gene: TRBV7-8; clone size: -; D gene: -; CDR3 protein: CASSPGGGLNTEAFF
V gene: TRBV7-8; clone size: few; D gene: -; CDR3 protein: CASSFSRDTISFF
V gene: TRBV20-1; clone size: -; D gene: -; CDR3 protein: CSASDRSSPLHF
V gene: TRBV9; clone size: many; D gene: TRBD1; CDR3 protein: CASSYRQGNTGELFF
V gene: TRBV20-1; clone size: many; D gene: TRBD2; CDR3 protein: CSARVPGLAGLYEQYF
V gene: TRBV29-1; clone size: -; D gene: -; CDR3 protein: CSSLGEKDNQPQHF
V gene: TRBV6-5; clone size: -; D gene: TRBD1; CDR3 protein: CASRPIDGTGYGYTF
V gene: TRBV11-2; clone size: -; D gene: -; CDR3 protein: CASSFPPGTSLGEQYF
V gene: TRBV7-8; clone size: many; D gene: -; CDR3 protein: CASSLAGRISNQPQHF
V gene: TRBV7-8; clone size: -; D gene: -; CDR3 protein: CASSLSGQSPYEQYF
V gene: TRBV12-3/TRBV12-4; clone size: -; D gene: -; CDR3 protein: CASTPLGGELFF
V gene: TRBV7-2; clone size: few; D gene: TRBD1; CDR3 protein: CASSLAGQGARHGYTF
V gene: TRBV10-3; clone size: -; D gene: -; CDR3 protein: CAISGDENGINTGELFF
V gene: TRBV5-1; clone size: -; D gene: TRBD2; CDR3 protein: CASSSTGGGRSYEQYF
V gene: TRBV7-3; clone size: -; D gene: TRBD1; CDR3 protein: CASSKGTGGLTDTQYF
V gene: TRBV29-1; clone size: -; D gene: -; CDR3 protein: CSVGTGRGRTGANVLTF
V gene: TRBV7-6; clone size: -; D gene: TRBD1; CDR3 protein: CASSLADRDSSYEQYF
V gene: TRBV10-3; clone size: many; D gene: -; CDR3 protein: CAISAQGRNQPQHF
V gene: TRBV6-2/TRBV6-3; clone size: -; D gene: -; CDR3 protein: CASSQDARSNSPLHF
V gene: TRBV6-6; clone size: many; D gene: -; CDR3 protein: CASTDGRINEKLFF
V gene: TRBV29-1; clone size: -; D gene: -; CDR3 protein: CSGLAGEVYGYTF
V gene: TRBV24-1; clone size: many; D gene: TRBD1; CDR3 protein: CATSDLQQGAHEQYF
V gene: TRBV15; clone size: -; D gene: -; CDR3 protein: CATSRAGAGETQYF
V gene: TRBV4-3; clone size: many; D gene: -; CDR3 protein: CASSQDRAGDYGYTF
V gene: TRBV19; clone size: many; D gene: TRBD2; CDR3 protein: CASSSGSVEQYF
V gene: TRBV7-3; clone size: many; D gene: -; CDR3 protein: CASSLRSGGSNTGELFF
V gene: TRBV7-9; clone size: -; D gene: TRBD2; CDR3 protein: CSVGDLSGRAETQYF
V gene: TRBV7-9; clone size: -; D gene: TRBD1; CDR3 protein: CASSPRQGRVGELFF
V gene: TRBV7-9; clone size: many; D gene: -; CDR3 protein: CASSRSAVNTEAFF
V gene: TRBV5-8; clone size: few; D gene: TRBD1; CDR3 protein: CASSWTGNQETQYF